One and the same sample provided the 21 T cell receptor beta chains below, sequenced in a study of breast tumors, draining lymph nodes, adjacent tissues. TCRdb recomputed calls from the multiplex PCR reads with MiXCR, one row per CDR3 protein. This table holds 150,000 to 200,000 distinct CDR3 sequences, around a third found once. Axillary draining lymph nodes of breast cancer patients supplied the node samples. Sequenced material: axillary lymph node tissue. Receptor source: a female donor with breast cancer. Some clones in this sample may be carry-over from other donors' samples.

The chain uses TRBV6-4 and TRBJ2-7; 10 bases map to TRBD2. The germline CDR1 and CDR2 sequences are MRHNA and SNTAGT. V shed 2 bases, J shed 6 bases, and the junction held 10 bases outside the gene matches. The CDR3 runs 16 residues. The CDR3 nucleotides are TGTGCCAGCAGTGACCGTAAGGTAGTAGCGGGAGGCGAGCAGTACTTC. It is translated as CASSDRKVVAGGEQYF.

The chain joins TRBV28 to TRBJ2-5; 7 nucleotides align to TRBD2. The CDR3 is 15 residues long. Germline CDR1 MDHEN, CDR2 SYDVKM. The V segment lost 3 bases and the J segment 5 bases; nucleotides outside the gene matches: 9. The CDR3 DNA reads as TGTGCCAGCAGTTTGTCGACGCGGGGGTGGGAGACCCAGTACTTC. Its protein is CASSLSTRGWETQYF.

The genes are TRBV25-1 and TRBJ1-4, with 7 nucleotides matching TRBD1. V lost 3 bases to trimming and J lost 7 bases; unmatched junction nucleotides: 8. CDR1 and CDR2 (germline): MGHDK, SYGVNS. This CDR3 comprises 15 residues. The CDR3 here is CASSDRGVGSEKLFF. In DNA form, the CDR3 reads TGTGCCAGCAGTGACAGGGGGGTGGGAAGTGAAAAACTGTTTTTT.

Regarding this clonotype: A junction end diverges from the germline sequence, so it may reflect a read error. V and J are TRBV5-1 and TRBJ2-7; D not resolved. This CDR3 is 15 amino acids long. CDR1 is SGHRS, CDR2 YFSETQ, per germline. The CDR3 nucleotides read TGCGCCGGCAGCTTGTTTGGCCGTCTTATCGACGAGCAGTACTTC. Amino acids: CAGSLFGRLIDEQYF.

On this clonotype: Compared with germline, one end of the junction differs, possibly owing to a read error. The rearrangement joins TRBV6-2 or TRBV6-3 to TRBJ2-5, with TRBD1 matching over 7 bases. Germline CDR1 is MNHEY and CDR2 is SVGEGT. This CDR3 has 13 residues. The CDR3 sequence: CASRAGGRGTQCF. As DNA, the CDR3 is TGTGCCAGCAGGGCAGGGGGAAGGGGGACCCAGTGCTTC.

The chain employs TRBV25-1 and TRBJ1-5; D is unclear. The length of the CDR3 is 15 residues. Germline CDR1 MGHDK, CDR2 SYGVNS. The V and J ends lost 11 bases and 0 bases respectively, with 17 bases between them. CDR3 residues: CAEGRPTTSNQPQHF. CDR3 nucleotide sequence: TGTGCCGAAGGACGTCCGACAACTAGCAATCAGCCCCAGCATTTT.

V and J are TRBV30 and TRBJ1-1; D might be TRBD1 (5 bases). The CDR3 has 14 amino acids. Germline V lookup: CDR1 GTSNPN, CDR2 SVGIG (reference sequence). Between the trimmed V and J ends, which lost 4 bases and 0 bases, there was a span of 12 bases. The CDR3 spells CAWTPDMMNTEAFF. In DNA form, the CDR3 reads TGTGCCTGGACCCCGGACATGATGAACACTGAAGCTTTCTTT.

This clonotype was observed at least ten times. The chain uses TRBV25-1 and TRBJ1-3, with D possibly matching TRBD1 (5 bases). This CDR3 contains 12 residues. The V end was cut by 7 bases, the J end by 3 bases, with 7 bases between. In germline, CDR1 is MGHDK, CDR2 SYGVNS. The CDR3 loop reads CASNGGGNTIYF. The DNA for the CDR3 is TGTGCCAGCAACGGGGGTGGAAACACCATATATTTT.

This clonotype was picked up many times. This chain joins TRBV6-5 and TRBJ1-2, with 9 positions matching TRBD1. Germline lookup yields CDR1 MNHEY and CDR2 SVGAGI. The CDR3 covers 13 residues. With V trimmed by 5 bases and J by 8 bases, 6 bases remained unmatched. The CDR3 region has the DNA TGTGCCAGCAGTCTAACAGGGGGCCAAGGCTACACCTTC. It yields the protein CASSLTGGQGYTF.

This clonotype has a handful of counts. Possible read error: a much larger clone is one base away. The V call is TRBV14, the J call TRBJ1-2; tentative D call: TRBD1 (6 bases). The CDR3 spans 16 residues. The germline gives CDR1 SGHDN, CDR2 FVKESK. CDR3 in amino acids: CASSHTGQGGNYAYTF. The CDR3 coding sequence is TGTGCCAGCAGCCATACAGGACAAGGGGGAAACTATGCCTACACCTTC.

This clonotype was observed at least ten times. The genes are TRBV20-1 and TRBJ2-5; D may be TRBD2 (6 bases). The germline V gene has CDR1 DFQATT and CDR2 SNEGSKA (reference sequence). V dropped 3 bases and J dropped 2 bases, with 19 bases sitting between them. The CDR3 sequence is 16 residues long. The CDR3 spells CSASPLRRGQQETQYF. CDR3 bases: TGCAGTGCTAGCCCCCTAAGGCGGGGCCAACAAGAGACCCAGTACTTC.

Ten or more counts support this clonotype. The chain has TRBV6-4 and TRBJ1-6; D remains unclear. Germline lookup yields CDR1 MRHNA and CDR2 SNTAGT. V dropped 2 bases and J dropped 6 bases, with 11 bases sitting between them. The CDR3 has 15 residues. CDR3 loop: CASSDNAGSNSPLHF. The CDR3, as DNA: TGTGCCAGCAGTGACAACGCGGGGTCTAATTCACCCCTCCACTTT.

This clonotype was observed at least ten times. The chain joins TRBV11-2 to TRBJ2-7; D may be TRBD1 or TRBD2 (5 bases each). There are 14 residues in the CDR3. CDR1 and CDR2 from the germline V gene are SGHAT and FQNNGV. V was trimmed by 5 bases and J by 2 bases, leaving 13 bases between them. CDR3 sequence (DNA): TGTGCCAGCAGCAAGACAGAGGGAGCCTACGAGCAGTACTTC. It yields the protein CASSKTEGAYEQYF.

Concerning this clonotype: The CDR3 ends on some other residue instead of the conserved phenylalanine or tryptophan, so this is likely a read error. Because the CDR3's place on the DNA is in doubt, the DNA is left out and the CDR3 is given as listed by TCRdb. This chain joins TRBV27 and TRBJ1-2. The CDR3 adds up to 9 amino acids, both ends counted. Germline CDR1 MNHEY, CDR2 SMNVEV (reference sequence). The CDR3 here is CASSLRTVL.

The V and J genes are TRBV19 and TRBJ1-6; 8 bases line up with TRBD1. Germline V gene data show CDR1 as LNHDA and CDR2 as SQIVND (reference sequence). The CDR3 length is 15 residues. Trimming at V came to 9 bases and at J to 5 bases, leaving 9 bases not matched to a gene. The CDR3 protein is CASGVGTGDNSPLHF. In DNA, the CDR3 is TGTGCCAGCGGAGTCGGGACAGGTGATAATTCACCCCTCCACTTT.

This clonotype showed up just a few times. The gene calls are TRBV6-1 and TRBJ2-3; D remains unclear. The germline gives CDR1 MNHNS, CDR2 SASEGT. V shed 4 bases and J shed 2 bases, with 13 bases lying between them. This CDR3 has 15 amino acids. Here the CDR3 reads CASSAGDTDTDTQYF. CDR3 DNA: TGTGCCAGCAGTGCGGGCGACACTGACACAGATACGCAGTATTTT.

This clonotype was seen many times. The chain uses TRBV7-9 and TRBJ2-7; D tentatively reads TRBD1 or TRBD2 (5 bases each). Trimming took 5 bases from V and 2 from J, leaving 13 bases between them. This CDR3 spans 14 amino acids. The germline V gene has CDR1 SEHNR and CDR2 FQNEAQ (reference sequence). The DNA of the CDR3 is TGTGCCAGCAGCCCTAGTGGGGGTACCTACGAGCAGTACTTC. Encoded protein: CASSPSGGTYEQYF.

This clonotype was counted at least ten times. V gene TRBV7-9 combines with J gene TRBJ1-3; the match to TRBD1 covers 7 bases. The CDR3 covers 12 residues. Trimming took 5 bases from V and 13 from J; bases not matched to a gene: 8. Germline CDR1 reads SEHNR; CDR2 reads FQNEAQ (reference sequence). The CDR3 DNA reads TGTGCCAGCAGCGCTTGGACAGGCCGGATATATTTT. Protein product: CASSAWTGRIYF.

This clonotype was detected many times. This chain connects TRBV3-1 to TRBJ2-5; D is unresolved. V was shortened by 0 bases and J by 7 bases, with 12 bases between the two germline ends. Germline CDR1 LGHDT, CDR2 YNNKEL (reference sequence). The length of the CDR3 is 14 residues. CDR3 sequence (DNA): TGTGCCAGCAGCCAAGATACAGTCGTCGGGACCCAGTACTTC. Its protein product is CASSQDTVVGTQYF.

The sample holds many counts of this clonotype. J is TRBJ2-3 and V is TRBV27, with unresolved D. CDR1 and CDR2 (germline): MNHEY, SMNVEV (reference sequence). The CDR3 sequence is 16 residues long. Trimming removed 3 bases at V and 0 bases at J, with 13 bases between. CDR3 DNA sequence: TGTGCCAGCAGTTTCAACGGACGGCCTAGCACAGATACGCAGTATTTT. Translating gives CASSFNGRPSTDTQYF.

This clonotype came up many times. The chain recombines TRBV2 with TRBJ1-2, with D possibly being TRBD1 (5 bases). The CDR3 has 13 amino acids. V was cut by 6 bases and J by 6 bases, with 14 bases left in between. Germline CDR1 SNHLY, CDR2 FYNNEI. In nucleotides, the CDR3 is TGTGCCAGCAGGACAGCCGGAGCGGATGGCTACACCTTC. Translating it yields CASRTAGADGYTF. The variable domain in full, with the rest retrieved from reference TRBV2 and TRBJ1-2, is EPEVTQTPSHQVTQMGQEVILRCVPISNHLYFYWYRQILGQKVEFLVSFYNNEISEKSEIFDDQFSVERPDGSNFTLKIRSTKLEDSAMYFCASRTAGADGYTFGSGTRLTVV.